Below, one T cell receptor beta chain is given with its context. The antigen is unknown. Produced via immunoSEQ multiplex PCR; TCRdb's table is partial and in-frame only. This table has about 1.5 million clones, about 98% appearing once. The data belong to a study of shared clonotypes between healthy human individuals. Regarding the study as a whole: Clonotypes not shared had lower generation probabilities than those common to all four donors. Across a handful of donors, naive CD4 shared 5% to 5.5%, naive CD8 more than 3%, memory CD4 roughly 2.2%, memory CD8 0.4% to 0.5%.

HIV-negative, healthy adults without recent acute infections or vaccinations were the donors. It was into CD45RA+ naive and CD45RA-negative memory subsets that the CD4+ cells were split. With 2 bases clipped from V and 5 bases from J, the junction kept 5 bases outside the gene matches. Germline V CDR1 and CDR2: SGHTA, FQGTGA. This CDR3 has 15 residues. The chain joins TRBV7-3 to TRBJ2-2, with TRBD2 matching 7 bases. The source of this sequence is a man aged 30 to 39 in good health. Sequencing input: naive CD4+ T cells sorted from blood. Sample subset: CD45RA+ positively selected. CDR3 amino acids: CASSLGLVQTGELFF. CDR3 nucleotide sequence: TGTGCCAGCAGCTTAGGACTAGTTCAGACCGGGGAGCTGTTTTTT.